This entry lists 3 T cell receptor beta chains sequenced from one sample in a study of PD-L1 blockade in urothelial cancer. Time point meaning: peripheral blood 6 weeks after treatment start. Only in-frame clones appear in the TCRdb table, and some are missing; sequencing was by immunoSEQ multiplex PCR. Of about 66,000 clones listed, 88% were seen once; the top ten hold over 9%. Sequencing was performed on PBMCs, taken around atezolizumab (anti-PD-L1) treatment. All receptors derive from a man between 60 and 75 years old with urothelial cancer.

The genes are TRBV19 and TRBJ1-5, with D perhaps matching TRBD1 (6 bases). The CDR3 loop spans 13 amino acids. Germline assignment: CDR1 LNHDA and CDR2 SQIVND (reference sequence). V was clipped by 9 bases and J by 7 bases, with 16 bases between them. DNA of the CDR3: TGTGCCAGCGACCGCCAGGGGCACCAGCCCCAGCATTTT. Its protein product is CASDRQGHQPQHF.

CDR3 loop: CASSETGSNQPQHF. CDR3 DNA sequence: TGTGCCAGCAGTGAGACAGGGAGCAATCAGCCCCAGCATTTT. The V and J genes are TRBV25-1 and TRBJ1-5, with TRBD1 identical over 7 bases. Trimming removed 3 bases from V and 1 base from J; junction bases left unmatched: 0. Germline CDR1 reads MGHDK; CDR2 reads SYGVNS. The CDR3 contains 14 residues.

The genes are TRBV27 and TRBJ2-1; 9 bases are a match to TRBD2. Germline assignment: CDR1 MNHEY and CDR2 SMNVEV (reference sequence). V lost 3 bases to trimming and J lost 4 bases; unmatched junction nucleotides: 7. The CDR3 is 16 amino acids. The DNA of the CDR3 is TGTGCCAGCAGTTTTTGGGGCGGGAGGGTTTACAATGAGCAGTTCTTC. It codes for CASSFWGGRVYNEQFF.